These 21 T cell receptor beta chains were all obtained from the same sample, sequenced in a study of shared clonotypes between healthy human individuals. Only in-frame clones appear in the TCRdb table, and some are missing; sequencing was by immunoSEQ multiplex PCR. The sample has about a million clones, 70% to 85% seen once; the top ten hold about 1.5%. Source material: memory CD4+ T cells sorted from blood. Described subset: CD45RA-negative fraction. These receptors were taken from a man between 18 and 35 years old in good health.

The CDR3 spells CASSENEGAYEQYF. In DNA, the CDR3 is TGCGCCAGCAGCGAAAACGAGGGAGCCTACGAGCAGTACTTC. The gene calls are TRBV5-1 and TRBJ2-7, with D possibly being TRBD2 (5 bases). In germline, CDR1 is SGHRS, CDR2 YFSETQ. V lost 4 bases and J lost 2, with 13 bases in between. This CDR3 contains 14 residues.

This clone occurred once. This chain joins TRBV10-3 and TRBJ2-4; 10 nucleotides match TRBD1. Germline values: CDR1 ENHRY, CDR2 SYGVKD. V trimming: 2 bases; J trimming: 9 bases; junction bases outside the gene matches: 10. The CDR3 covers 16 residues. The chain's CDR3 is CAISEGDRGREVIQYF. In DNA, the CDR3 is TGTGCCATCAGTGAGGGGGACAGGGGCAGGGAGGTCATTCAGTACTTC.

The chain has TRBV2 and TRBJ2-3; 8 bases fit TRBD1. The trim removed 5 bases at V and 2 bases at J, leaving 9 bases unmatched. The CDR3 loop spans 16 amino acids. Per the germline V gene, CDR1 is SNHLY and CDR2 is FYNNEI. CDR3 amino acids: CASSLQGVKNTDTQYF. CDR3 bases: TGTGCCAGCAGTCTACAGGGGGTGAAGAACACAGATACGCAGTATTTT.

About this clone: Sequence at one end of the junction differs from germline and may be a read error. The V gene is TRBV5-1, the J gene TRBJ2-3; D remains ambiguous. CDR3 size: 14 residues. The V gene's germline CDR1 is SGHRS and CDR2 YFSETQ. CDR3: CASSLVVETDTQYF. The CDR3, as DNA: TGCGCCAGCAGTTTGGTAGTGGAAACAGATACGCAGTATTTT.

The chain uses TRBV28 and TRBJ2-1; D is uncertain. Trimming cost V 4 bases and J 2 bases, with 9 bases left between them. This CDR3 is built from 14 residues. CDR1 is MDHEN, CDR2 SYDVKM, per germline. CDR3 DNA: TGTGCCAGCAGTTACCAAACGACCTACAATGAGCAGTTCTTC. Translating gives CASSYQTTYNEQFF.

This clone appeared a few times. This CDR3 is CASSREWTGVGYTF. The CDR3 bases are TGTGCCAGCAGCCGTGAATGGACAGGAGTAGGCTACACCTTC. The chain joins TRBV6-5 to TRBJ1-2; TRBD1 matches 7 bases. V shed 6 bases, J shed 8 bases, and the junction held 12 bases outside the gene matches. From germline, CDR1 is MNHEY and CDR2 SVGAGI. The CDR3 is 14 amino acids.

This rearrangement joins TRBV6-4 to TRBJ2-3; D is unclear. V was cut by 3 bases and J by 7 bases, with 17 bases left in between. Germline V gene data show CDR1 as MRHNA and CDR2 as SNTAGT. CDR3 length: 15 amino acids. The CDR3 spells CASSEGGGLTHTQYF. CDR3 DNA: TGTGCCAGCAGTGAAGGCGGCGGATTAACCCATACGCAGTATTTT.

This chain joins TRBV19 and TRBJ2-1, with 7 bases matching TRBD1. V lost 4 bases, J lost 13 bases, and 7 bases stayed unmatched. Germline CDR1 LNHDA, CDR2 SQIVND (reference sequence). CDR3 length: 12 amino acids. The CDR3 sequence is CASSTLTGRQFF. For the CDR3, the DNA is TGTGCCAGTAGTACCCTGACAGGGCGCCAGTTCTTC.

The CDR3, as DNA: TGTGCCAGCAGCCAAGATTGGACTAGCGGAGCGGGGGAGCAGTACTTC. It encodes CASSQDWTSGAGEQYF. The chain carries TRBV4-2 and TRBJ2-7; 10 bases match TRBD2. The CDR3 length is 16 residues. Trimming took 0 bases from V and 7 from J; bases not matched to a gene: 9. Per germline, CDR1 LGHNA and CDR2 YNFKEQ.

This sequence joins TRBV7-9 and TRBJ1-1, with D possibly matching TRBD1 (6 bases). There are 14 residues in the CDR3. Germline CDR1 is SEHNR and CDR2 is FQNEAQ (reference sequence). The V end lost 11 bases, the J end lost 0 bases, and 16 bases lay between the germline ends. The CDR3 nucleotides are TGTGCCGGCCGAGGGGGGACATTGAACACTGAAGCTTTCTTT. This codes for CAGRGGTLNTEAFF.

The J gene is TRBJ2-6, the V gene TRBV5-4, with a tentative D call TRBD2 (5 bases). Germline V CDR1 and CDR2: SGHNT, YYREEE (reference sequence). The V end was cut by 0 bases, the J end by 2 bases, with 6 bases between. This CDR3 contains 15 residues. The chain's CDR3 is CASSLAGTGANVLTF. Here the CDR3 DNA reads TGTGCCAGCAGCTTGGCCGGGACTGGGGCCAACGTCCTGACTTTC.

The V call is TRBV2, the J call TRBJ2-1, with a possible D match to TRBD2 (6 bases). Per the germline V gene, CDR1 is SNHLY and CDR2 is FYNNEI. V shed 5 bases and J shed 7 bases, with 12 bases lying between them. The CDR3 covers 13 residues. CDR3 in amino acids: CASSPAGRNEQFF. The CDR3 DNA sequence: TGTGCCAGCAGTCCGGCCGGGAGAAATGAGCAGTTCTTC.

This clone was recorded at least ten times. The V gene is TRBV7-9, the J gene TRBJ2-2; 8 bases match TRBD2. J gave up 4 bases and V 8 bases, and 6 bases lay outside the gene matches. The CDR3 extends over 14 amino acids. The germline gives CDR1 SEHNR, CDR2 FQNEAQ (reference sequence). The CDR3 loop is CASVRSGATGELFF. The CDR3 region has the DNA TGTGCCAGCGTTCGTAGCGGGGCCACCGGGGAGCTGTTTTTT.

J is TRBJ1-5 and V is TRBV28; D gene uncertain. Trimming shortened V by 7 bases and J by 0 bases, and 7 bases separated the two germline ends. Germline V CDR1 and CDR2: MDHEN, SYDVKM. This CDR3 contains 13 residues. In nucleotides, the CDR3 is TGTGCCAGCAACGTGGGTAGCAATCAGCCCCAGCATTTT. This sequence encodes CASNVGSNQPQHF.

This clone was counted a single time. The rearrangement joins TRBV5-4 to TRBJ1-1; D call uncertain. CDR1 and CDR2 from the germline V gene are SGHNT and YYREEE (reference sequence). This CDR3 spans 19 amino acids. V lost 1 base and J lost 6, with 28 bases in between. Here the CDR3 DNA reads TGTGCCAGCAGCTTGAAAGGGTTATTACGACCAAGGCCCTCCCCTGAAGCTTTCTTT. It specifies CASSLKGLLRPRPSPEAFF.

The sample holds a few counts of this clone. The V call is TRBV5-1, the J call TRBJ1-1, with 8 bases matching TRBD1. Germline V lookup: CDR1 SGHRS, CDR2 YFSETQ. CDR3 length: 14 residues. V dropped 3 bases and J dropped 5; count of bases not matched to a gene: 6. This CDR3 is CASSSDRAGTEAFF. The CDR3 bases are TGCGCCAGCAGCTCGGACAGGGCGGGTACTGAAGCTTTCTTT.

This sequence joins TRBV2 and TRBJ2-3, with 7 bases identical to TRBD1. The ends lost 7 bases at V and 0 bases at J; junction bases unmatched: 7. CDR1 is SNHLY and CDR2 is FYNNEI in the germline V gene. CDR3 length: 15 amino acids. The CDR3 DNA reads TGTGCCAGCATTGTGGGACAGCAAAGCACAGATACGCAGTATTTT. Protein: CASIVGQQSTDTQYF.

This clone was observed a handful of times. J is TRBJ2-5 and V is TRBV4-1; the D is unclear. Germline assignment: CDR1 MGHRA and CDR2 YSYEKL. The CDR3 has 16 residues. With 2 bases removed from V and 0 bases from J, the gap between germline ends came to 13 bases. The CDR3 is CASSQTPAPNQETQYF. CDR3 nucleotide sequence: TGCGCCAGCAGCCAAACCCCTGCCCCAAACCAAGAGACCCAGTACTTC.

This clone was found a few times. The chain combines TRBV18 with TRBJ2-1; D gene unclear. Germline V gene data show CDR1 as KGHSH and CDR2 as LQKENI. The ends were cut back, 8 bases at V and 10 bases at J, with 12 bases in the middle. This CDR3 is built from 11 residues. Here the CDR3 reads CASGASGEQFF. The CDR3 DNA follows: TGTGCCAGCGGAGCGTCTGGGGAGCAGTTCTTC.

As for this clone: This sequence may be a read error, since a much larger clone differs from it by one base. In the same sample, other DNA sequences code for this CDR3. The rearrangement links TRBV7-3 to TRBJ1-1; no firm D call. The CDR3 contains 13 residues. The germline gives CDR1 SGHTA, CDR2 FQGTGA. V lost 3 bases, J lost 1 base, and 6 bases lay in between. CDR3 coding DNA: TGTGCCAGCAGCTTGCAGGAGAACACTGAAGCTTTCTTT. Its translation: CASSLQENTEAFF.

The CDR3 DNA is TGCGCCAGCAGCCAAGCCAATGAGCAGTTCTTC. Translation gives CASSQANEQFF. The chain employs TRBV4-1 and TRBJ2-1; no clear D. The CDR3 has 11 residues. The germline V and J ends were trimmed by 1 base and 6 bases, with 1 base remaining between them. Germline V gives CDR1 MGHRA, CDR2 YSYEKL.